Listed below are T cell receptor beta chains from one sample, sequenced in a study of blood T cell repertoires in COVID-19. TCRdb's copy holds only in-frame clones and misses some; the assay was immunoSEQ multiplex PCR. The repertoire holds about 140,000 clones, with approximately 86% as singletons. Sequenced sample: peripheral blood. The receptors come from a human donor in a cohort sampled during active COVID-19. CDR3s include the opening cysteine and the closing phenylalanine or tryptophan. A D gene is named only where the DNA matches it firmly. Clone size is given for some rows only: seen once, a few or many times, or a class if the clone is expanded.

TRBJ2-3 TRBV20-1 NA NA CSASGASASFGDTQYF TGCAGTGCTAGTGGGGCTAGCGCGAGTTTCGGAGATACGCAGTATTTT
TRBJ2-5 TRBV7-2 NA NA CASSLSLQAPIWETQYF TGTGCCAGCAGCCTCTCTCTACAGGCCCCTATCTGGGAGACCCAGTACTTC
TRBJ2-2 TRBV28 NA NA CASSLHLGENTGELFF TGTGCCAGCAGTCTCCACTTAGGAGAGAACACCGGGGAGCTGTTTTTT
TRBJ2-1 TRBV28 TRBD1 NA CASSLQGNLGNEQFF TGTGCCAGCAGCCTACAGGGGAACTTAGGTAATGAGCAGTTCTTC
TRBJ2-5 TRBV11-2 NA NA CASSPGQHRETQYF TGTGCCAGCAGCCCCGGTCAGCACAGGGAGACCCAGTACTTC
TRBJ1-2 TRBV7-9 NA few CASSSSDYGYTF TGTGCCAGCAGCTCCAGCGACTATGGCTACACCTTC
TRBJ1-4 TRBV5-5 TRBD1 NA CASSPGTGGGTTNEKLFF TGTGCCAGCAGCCCCGGGACAGGGGGCGGTACCACTAATGAAAAACTGTTTTTT
TRBJ1-1 TRBV5-8 TRBD1 NA CASSYRQGEAFF TGTGCCAGCAGCTACCGACAGGGTGAAGCTTTCTTT
TRBJ2-1 TRBV9 NA NA CASSAQQVPTRNEQFF TGTGCCAGCAGCGCCCAACAGGTCCCCACTCGTAATGAGCAGTTCTTC
TRBJ2-3 TRBV14 NA NA CASSSLGQRTDTQYF TGTGCCAGCAGTAGTCTAGGACAGCGCACAGATACGCAGTATTTT
TRBJ2-3 TRBV12-3/TRBV12-4 NA NA CASSFGGGDTQYF TGTGCCAGCAGTTTTGGTGGAGGAGACACGCAGTATTTT
TRBJ2-1 TRBV19 TRBD2 few CASSITPGTSGENEQFF TGTGCCAGTAGTATTACCCCTGGGACTAGCGGGGAAAATGAGCAGTTCTTC
TRBJ2-1 TRBV18 NA NA CASSPPTGISYNEQFF TGTGCCAGCTCACCACCGACAGGCATCTCCTACAATGAGCAGTTCTTC
TRBJ2-1 TRBV5-1 NA NA CASSLLWGGPSFGNEQFF TGCGCCAGCAGCTTGCTTTGGGGGGGGCCCTCTTTTGGTAATGAGCAGTTCTTC
TRBJ2-7 TRBV4-1 TRBD2 NA CASSQRTSGGAVIHEQYF TGCGCCAGCAGCCAACGGACTAGCGGGGGGGCCGTAATTCACGAGCAGTACTTC
TRBJ1-3 TRBV25-1 NA NA CASSEAGPDTIYF TGTGCCAGCAGTGAAGCGGGGCCCGACACCATATATTTT
TRBJ2-2 TRBV5-4 NA NA CASSPNGYSFTGELFF TGTGCCAGCAGCCCTAACGGTTACTCCTTCACCGGGGAGCTGTTTTTT
TRBJ1-5 TRBV1 NA few CTSSQIGDRDGNQPQHF TGCACCAGCAGCCAAATCGGAGACAGGGACGGCAATCAGCCCCAGCATTTT
TRBJ1-1 TRBV7-2 NA NA CASSSVLTGEAFF TGTGCCAGCAGTTCAGTACTGACAGGCGAAGCTTTCTTT
TRBJ2-5 TRBV28 NA NA CASSLIGREETQYF TGTGCCAGCAGTTTAATCGGCCGGGAAGAGACCCAGTACTTC
TRBJ2-2 TRBV2 NA NA CASSMRPLETGELFF TGTGCCAGCAGTATGAGGCCCCTAGAAACCGGGGAGCTGTTTTTT
TRBJ2-7 TRBV6-6 TRBD1 NA CASSKGQAISYEQYF TGTGCCAGCAGCAAGGGACAGGCCATCTCCTACGAGCAGTACTTC
TRBJ2-5 TRBV7-3 TRBD2 many CASSLGVNSGRGETQYF TGTGCCAGCAGCTTAGGGGTGAATAGCGGGAGAGGAGAGACCCAGTACTTC
TRBJ1-2 TRBV5-4 TRBD1 NA CASSPGGTGGPGYTF TGTGCCAGCAGCCCGGGCGGGACAGGGGGGCCTGGCTACACCTTC
TRBJ2-1 TRBV3-1/TRBV3-2 TRBD2 NA CASSQGGTTAWSNEQFF TGTGCCAGCAGCCAAGGGGGGACTACCGCCTGGTCCAATGAGCAGTTCTTC
TRBJ2-1 TRBV27 NA NA CASSLGAGSYNEQFF TGTGCCAGCAGTTTAGGGGCAGGTTCCTACAATGAGCAGTTCTTC
TRBJ1-3 TRBV5-1 NA few CASSPMEGRNTIYF TGCGCCAGCAGCCCGATGGAGGGCCGAAACACCATATATTTT
TRBJ2-3 TRBV4-2 TRBD2 NA CASSPQSGGSTDTQYF TGTGCCAGCAGCCCACAAAGCGGGGGAAGCACAGATACGCAGTATTTT
TRBJ2-1 TRBV6-5 TRBD2 NA CASSAGLPYNEQFF TGTGCCAGCAGCGCGGGACTACCCTACAATGAGCAGTTCTTC
TRBJ2-1 TRBV28 NA NA CASSLPGTTYNEQFF TGTGCCAGCAGTTTGCCCGGGACAACGTACAATGAGCAGTTCTTC
TRBJ1-2 TRBV28 TRBD1 NA CASRLGTGARYGYTF TGTGCCAGCAGATTGGGGACAGGGGCTAGGTATGGCTACACCTTC